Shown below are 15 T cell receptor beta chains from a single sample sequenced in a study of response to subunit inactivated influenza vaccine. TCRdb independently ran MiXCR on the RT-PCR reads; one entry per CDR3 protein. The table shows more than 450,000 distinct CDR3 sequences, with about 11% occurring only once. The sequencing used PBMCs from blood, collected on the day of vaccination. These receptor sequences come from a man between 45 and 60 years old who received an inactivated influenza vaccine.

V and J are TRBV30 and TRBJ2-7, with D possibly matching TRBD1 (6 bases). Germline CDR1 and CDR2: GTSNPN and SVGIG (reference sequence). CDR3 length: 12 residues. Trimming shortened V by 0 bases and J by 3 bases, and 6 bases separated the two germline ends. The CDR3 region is CAWSVQGYEQYF. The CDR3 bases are TGTGCCTGGAGTGTACAGGGCTACGAGCAGTACTTC.

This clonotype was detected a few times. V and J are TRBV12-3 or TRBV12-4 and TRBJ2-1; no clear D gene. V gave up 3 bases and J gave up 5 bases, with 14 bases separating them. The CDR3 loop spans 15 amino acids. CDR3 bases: TGTGCCAGCAGTTTTACCCCAAGCCGAAACAATGAGCAGTTCTTC. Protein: CASSFTPSRNNEQFF.

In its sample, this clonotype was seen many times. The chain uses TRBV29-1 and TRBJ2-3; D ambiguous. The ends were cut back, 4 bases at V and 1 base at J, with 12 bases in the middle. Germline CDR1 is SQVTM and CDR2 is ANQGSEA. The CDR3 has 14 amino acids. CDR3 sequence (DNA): TGCAGCGTTGTGCGACCTAGTGGCACAGATACGCAGTATTTT. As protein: CSVVRPSGTDTQYF.

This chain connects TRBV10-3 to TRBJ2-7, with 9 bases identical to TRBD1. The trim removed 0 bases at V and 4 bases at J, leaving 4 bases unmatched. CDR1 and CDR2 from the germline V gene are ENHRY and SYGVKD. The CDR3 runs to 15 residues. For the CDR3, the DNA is TGTGCCATCAGTGAGTCGCGGACAGGGGTATACGAGCAGTACTTC. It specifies CAISESRTGVYEQYF.

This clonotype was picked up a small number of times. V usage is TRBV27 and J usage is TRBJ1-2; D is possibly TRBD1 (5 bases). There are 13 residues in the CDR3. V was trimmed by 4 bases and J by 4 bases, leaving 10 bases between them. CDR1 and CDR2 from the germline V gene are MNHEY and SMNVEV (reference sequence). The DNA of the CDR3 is TGTGCCAGCAGTTACGGGGCAAGCTATGGCTACACCTTC. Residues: CASSYGASYGYTF.

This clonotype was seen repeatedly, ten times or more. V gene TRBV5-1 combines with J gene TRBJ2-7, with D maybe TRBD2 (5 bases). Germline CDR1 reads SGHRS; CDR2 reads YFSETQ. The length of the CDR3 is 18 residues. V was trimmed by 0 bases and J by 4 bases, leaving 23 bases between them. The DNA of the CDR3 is TGCGCCAGCAGCTTGGAGGAAGCGGCTGCGTCTCCTGGGTACGAGCAGTACTTC. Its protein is CASSLEEAAASPGYEQYF.

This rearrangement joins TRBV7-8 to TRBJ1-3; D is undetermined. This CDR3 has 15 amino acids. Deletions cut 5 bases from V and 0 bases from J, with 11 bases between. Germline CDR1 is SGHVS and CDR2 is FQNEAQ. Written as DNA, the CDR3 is TGTGCCAGCAGCCCCCGCGACTTCTCTGGAAACACCATATATTTT. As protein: CASSPRDFSGNTIYF.

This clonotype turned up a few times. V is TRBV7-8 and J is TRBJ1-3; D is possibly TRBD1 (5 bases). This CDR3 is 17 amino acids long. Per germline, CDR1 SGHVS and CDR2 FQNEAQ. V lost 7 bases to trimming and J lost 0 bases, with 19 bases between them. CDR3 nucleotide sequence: TGTGCCAGCACCCCCTTAGCTGGGACCGACTCTGGAAACACCATATATTTT. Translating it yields CASTPLAGTDSGNTIYF.

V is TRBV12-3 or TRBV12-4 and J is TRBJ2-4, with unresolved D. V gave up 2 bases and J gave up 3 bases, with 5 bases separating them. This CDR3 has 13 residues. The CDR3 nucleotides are TGTGCCAGCAGTTTAATTGACAAAAACATTCAGTACTTC. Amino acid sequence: CASSLIDKNIQYF.

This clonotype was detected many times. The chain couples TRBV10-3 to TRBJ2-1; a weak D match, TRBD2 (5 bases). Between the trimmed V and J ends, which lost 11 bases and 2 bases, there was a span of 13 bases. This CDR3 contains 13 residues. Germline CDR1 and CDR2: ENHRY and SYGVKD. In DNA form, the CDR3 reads TGTGCCTCGACCGGGAACGCCTACAATGAGCAGTTCTTC. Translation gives CASTGNAYNEQFF.

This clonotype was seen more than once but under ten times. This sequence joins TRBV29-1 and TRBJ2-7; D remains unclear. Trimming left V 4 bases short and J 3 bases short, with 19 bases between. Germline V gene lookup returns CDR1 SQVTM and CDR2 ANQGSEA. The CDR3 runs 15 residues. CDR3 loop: CSVGSFWWIDYEQYF. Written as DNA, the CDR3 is TGCAGCGTTGGGTCCTTTTGGTGGATCGACTACGAGCAGTACTTC.

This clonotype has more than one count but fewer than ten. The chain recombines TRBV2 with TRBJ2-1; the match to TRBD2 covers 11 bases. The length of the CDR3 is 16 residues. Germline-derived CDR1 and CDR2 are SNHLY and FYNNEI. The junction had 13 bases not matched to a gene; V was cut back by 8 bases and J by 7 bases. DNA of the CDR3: TGTGCCAGCCAAATGCGCCGTACTAGCGGGAGAAATGAGCAGTTCTTC. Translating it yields CASQMRRTSGRNEQFF.

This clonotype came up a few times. CDR3 nucleotides: TGTGCCAGCAGCTTATGGGGGGCGGACACTGAAGCTTTCTTT. Protein: CASSLWGADTEAFF. The chain recombines TRBV7-9 with TRBJ1-1, with D perhaps matching TRBD1 (6 bases). CDR3 length equals 14 residues. The germline V and J ends were trimmed by 2 bases and 3 bases, with 10 bases remaining between them. Per germline, CDR1 SEHNR and CDR2 FQNEAQ (reference sequence).

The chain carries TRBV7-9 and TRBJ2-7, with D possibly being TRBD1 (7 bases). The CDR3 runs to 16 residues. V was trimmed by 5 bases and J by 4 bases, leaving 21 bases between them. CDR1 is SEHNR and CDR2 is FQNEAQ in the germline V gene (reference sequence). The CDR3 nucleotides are TGTGCCAGCAGCCCCTGGGAGGAGGGGGCCGAATACGAGCAGTACTTC. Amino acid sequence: CASSPWEEGAEYEQYF.

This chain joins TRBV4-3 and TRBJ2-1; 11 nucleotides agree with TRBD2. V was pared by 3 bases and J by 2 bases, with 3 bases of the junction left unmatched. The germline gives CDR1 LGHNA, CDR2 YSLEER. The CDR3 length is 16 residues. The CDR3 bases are TGCGCCAGCAGCCATTTAGCGGGAGGGACCTACAATGAGCAGTTCTTC. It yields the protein CASSHLAGGTYNEQFF.